The 26 T cell receptor beta chains given below trace back to one sample, sequenced in a study of blood T cell repertoires in COVID-19. Some clones are missing from TCRdb's copy, which holds only in-frame ones; the method was immunoSEQ multiplex PCR. The sample includes fewer than 40,000 clones, around 85% of them seen just once. The specimen was peripheral blood. The source of these receptors is a human donor in a cohort sampled during active COVID-19.

V gene TRBV5-5 combines with J gene TRBJ2-3; TRBD1 matches 10 bases. V lost 5 bases and J lost 4; bases outside the gene matches: 7. Per the germline V gene, CDR1 is SGHKS and CDR2 is YYEKEE (reference sequence). The CDR3 runs to 15 residues. The DNA of the CDR3 is TGTGCCAGCAGTGCGGGACAGGGGATGGCAGATACGCAGTATTTT. As protein: CASSAGQGMADTQYF.

The chain couples TRBV4-2 to TRBJ2-1; D not certain. Germline-derived CDR1 and CDR2 are LGHNA and YNFKEQ. V was trimmed by 0 bases and J by 0 bases, leaving 6 bases between them. The CDR3 extends over 15 amino acids. As DNA, the CDR3 is TGTGCCAGCAGCCAAGATTGGAGCTCCTACAATGAGCAGTTCTTC. This sequence encodes CASSQDWSSYNEQFF.

This clone was seen a single time. This CDR3 is also generated by other DNA sequences in the sample. The chain recombines TRBV12-3 or TRBV12-4 with TRBJ1-1; no definite D call. Trimming took off 6 bases at V and 5 bases at J, with 7 bases between the two ends. There are 11 residues in the CDR3. CDR3 nucleotides: TGTGCCAGCAGCTTTAGTACTGAAGCTTTCTTT. It specifies CASSFSTEAFF.

This chain links TRBV7-6 with TRBJ2-7; no definite D call. With 4 bases removed from V and 6 bases from J, the gap between germline ends came to 13 bases. The CDR3 sequence is 13 residues long. Germline V gives CDR1 SGHVS, CDR2 FNYEAQ. CDR3 protein: CASSSSGLTEQYF. DNA for the CDR3: TGTGCCAGCAGCTCTTCCGGTTTAACCGAGCAGTACTTC. Full variable domain (outside the CDR3, taken from reference TRBV7-6 and TRBJ2-7): GAGVSQSPRYKVTKRGQDVALRCDPISGHVSLYWYRQALGQGPEFLTYFNYEAQQDKSGLPNDRFSAERPEGSISTLTIQRTEQRDSAMYRCASSSSGLTEQYFGPGTRLTVT.

J is TRBJ2-3 and V is TRBV2; 10 bases are a match to TRBD2. Per the germline V gene, CDR1 is SNHLY and CDR2 is FYNNEI. With 8 bases clipped from V and 5 bases from J, the junction kept 13 bases outside the gene matches. The length of the CDR3 is 16 residues. CDR3 sequence: CASDYSGGRGGDTQYF. The CDR3 coding sequence is TGTGCCAGCGACTATAGCGGGGGGCGGGGAGGAGATACGCAGTATTTT.

This rearrangement joins TRBV6-2 or TRBV6-3 to TRBJ1-2; 10 bases line up with TRBD1. V was pared by 1 base and J by 4 bases, with 9 bases of the junction left unmatched. The CDR3 runs to 17 residues. The germline V gene encodes CDR1 MNHEY and CDR2 SVGEGT. The CDR3 sequence is CASSYYLGTGEFYGYTF. DNA for the CDR3: TGTGCCAGCAGTTACTATCTTGGGACAGGGGAGTTCTATGGCTACACCTTC.

This clone was found a few times. V usage is TRBV5-4 and J usage is TRBJ1-1; D might be TRBD1 (5 bases). V shed 4 bases and J shed 4 bases, with 11 bases lying between them. The CDR3 totals 13 residues. Per the germline V gene, CDR1 is SGHNT and CDR2 is YYREEE (reference sequence). The CDR3, as DNA: TGTGCCAGCAGCCTATGGGGGGTCACTGAAGCTTTCTTT. It is translated as CASSLWGVTEAFF. Filled out from reference TRBV5-4 and TRBJ1-1, the complete variable domain reads ETGVTQSPTHLIKTRGQQVTLRCSSQSGHNTVSWYQQALGQGPQFIFQYYREEENGRGNFPPRFSGLQFPNYSSELNVNALELDDSALYLCASSLWGVTEAFFGQGTRLTVV.

The chain recombines TRBV28 with TRBJ1-2; TRBD1 matches at 9 bases. V gave up 3 bases and J gave up 6 bases; unmatched junction bases: 11. This CDR3 has 16 amino acids. Germline V gene data show CDR1 as MDHEN and CDR2 as SYDVKM. The CDR3 DNA sequence: TGTGCCAGCAGTTTGGTGTCGAAACGACAGGGGGATGGCTACACCTTC. It yields the protein CASSLVSKRQGDGYTF.

This clone appeared once. The junction differs from germline at one of its ends, possibly a read error. In nucleotides, the CDR3 is TGTGCCAGCTCACGAAGTGACAGCGGGACCATAAGTTCTACGGACTTC. Translation: CASSRSDSGTISSTDF. The rearrangement joins TRBV18 to TRBJ2-4; 7 nucleotides align to TRBD2. Germline loops: CDR1 KGHSH, CDR2 LQKENI. The CDR3 spans 16 residues.

The rearrangement uses TRBV11-2 and TRBJ1-2; a weak D match, TRBD1 (5 bases). CDR3 length: 14 residues. V lost 3 bases to trimming and J lost 7 bases, with 15 bases between them. Germline-derived CDR1 and CDR2 are SGHAT and FQNNGV. Here the CDR3 reads CASSLAGNGFGYTF. CDR3 coding DNA: TGTGCCAGCAGCTTGGCAGGGAACGGTTTTGGCTACACCTTC.

The chain has TRBV28 and TRBJ2-1; 9 nucleotides match TRBD2. The CDR3 contains 15 residues. Germline loops: CDR1 MDHEN, CDR2 SYDVKM. J was trimmed by 7 bases and V by 1 base; bases with no gene match: 5. The CDR3 bases are TGTGCCAGCAGTTTATATAGCGGGGGAAGGAATGAGCAGTTCTTC. This codes for CASSLYSGGRNEQFF.

This clone showed up just once. The genes are TRBV5-8 and TRBJ2-5; the D is unclear. V lost 5 bases to trimming and J lost 2 bases, with 7 bases between them. CDR3 length: 12 residues. From germline, CDR1 is SGHTS and CDR2 YDEGEE. CDR3: CASSRQQETQYF. The DNA for the CDR3 is TGTGCCAGCAGTCGCCAGCAAGAGACCCAGTACTTC.

The chain links TRBV5-1 to TRBJ1-1, with 7 positions matching TRBD1. The germline CDR1 and CDR2 sequences are SGHRS and YFSETQ. The CDR3 has 15 amino acids. V lost 0 bases and J lost 1; bases outside the gene matches: 3. CDR3 region: CASSLEGGGNTEAFF. The CDR3, as DNA: TGCGCCAGCAGCTTGGAAGGGGGCGGGAACACTGAAGCTTTCTTT.

The chain has TRBV27 and TRBJ1-1; no clear D gene. The CDR3 covers 13 residues. The germline V gene encodes CDR1 MNHEY and CDR2 SMNVEV (reference sequence). V lost 4 bases, J lost 8 bases, and 14 bases lay in between. This CDR3 is CASSSPGQREAFF. In DNA, the CDR3 is TGTGCCAGCAGTTCACCAGGTCAACGGGAAGCTTTCTTT.

The CDR3 DNA is TGTGCCAGTAGTTTTGGGGGGAGGGCAGATACGCAGTATTTT. Protein sequence: CASSFGGRADTQYF. This sequence joins TRBV19 and TRBJ2-3; 7 nucleotides line up with TRBD2. This CDR3 is built from 14 residues. Germline assignment: CDR1 LNHDA and CDR2 SQIVND (reference sequence). V was pared by 5 bases and J by 4 bases, with 6 bases of the junction left unmatched.

The chain carries TRBV7-2 and TRBJ2-3; 9 positions agree with TRBD2. V was pared by 2 bases and J by 4 bases, with 4 bases of the junction left unmatched. Germline CDR1 reads SGHTA; CDR2 reads FQGNSA. The CDR3 has 15 amino acids. CDR3 nucleotides: TGTGCCAGCAGCTTACCCGCTAGCGGGGCAGATACGCAGTATTTT. This gives the protein CASSLPASGADTQYF.

This chain links TRBV5-4 with TRBJ2-2, with TRBD1 matching 8 bases. V was clipped by 4 bases and J by 3 bases; unmatched bases: 8. The CDR3 is 16 amino acids. CDR1 and CDR2 (germline): SGHNT, YYREEE (reference sequence). CDR3 loop: CASSLDRAIDTGELFF. For the CDR3, the DNA is TGTGCCAGCAGCCTGGACAGGGCGATCGACACCGGGGAGCTGTTTTTT.

V and J are TRBV7-3 and TRBJ1-1; no definite D call. Germline assignment: CDR1 SGHTA and CDR2 FQGTGA. The germline V and J ends were trimmed by 3 bases and 1 base, with 6 bases remaining between them. The CDR3 sequence is 13 residues long. Here the CDR3 reads CASSFRQNTEAFF. Here the CDR3 DNA reads TGTGCCAGCAGCTTTAGACAGAACACTGAAGCTTTCTTT. Supplemented by reference TRBV7-3 and TRBJ1-1, the full variable domain reads GAGVSQTPSNKVTEKGKYVELRCDPISGHTALYWYRQSLGQGPEFLIYFQGTGAADDSGLPNDRFFAVRPEGSVSTLKIQRTERGDSAVYLCASSFRQNTEAFFGQGTRLTVV.

The genes are TRBV25-1 and TRBJ2-3; 8 bases map to TRBD1. Trimming at V came to 4 bases and at J to 2 bases, leaving 5 bases not matched to a gene. Germline loops: CDR1 MGHDK, CDR2 SYGVNS. This CDR3 is 15 amino acids long. The CDR3 bases are TGTGCCAGCAGTGTTCAGGGGGCAAACACAGATACGCAGTATTTT. Amino acids: CASSVQGANTDTQYF.

This CDR3 is CASSLDPRGASAEAFF. CDR3 nucleotides: TGTGCCAGCAGCTTAGATCCCCGGGGTGCGAGCGCTGAAGCTTTCTTT. The chain uses TRBV11-2 and TRBJ1-1; D is ambiguous. Trimming left V 0 bases short and J 6 bases short, with 17 bases between. The germline gives CDR1 SGHAT, CDR2 FQNNGV. The CDR3 runs to 16 residues.

The chain combines TRBV30 with TRBJ2-3, with 10 bases lining up with TRBD1. Germline V gives CDR1 GTSNPN, CDR2 SVGIG (reference sequence). The CDR3 spans 13 residues. The J segment lost 6 bases and the V segment lost 5 bases, leaving 5 bases of the junction unmatched. In DNA form, the CDR3 reads TGTGCCTGGGTGACAGGGGGCGCCGATACGCAGTATTTT. The encoded protein is CAWVTGGADTQYF. The full variable domain, its missing parts supplied by reference TRBV30 and TRBJ2-3, is SQTIHQWPATLVQPVGSPLSLECTVEGTSNPNLYWYRQAAGRGLQLLFYSVGIGQISSEVPQNLSASRPQDRQFILSSKKLLLSDSGFYLCAWVTGGADTQYFGPGTRLTVL.

This clone appeared a single time. J is TRBJ1-3 and V is TRBV7-9; TRBD1 agrees at 7 bases. Losses at the gene ends were 4 bases for V and 2 bases for J; bases not matched to a gene: 8. The CDR3 totals 16 residues. Per the germline V gene, CDR1 is SEHNR and CDR2 is FQNEAQ (reference sequence). The CDR3 spells CASSSYRGLTGNTIYF. Here the CDR3 DNA reads TGTGCCAGCAGCTCCTACAGGGGACTCACTGGAAACACCATATATTTT.

The CDR3, as DNA: TGTGCCAGCTCACTAGGGGACAGGAGCTCGCGTGGCTACACCTTC. This encodes CASSLGDRSSRGYTF. The chain recombines TRBV18 with TRBJ1-2; 8 bases align to TRBD1. Trimming took 4 bases from V and 7 from J; bases not matched to a gene: 11. Germline values: CDR1 KGHSH, CDR2 LQKENI. The CDR3 is 15 residues long. Full variable domain (outside the CDR3, taken from reference TRBV18 and TRBJ1-2): NAGVMQNPRHLVRRRGQEARLRCSPMKGHSHVYWYRQLPEEGLKFMVYLQKENIIDESGMPKERFSAEFPKEGPSILRIQQVVRGDSAAYFCASSLGDRSSRGYTFGSGTRLTVV.

This clone was recorded once. This chain connects TRBV19 to TRBJ2-3, with TRBD2 as a possible D gene (5 bases). V was shortened by 4 bases and J by 3 bases, with 11 bases between the two germline ends. The CDR3 has 14 residues. Germline values: CDR1 LNHDA, CDR2 SQIVND (reference sequence). CDR3 loop: CASSTRSGTDTQYF. The CDR3 nucleotides read TGTGCCAGTAGTACCCGATCGGGGACAGATACGCAGTATTTT. The variable domain in full, with the rest retrieved from reference TRBV19 and TRBJ2-3, is DGGITQSPKYLFRKEGQNVTLSCEQNLNHDAMYWYRQDPGQGLRLIYYSQIVNDFQKGDIAEGYSVSREKKESFPLTVTSAQKNPTAFYLCASSTRSGTDTQYFGPGTRLTVL.

This clone was counted between two and nine times. This chain links TRBV5-4 with TRBJ2-1; 11 positions agree with TRBD2. V lost 3 bases to trimming and J lost 3 bases; unmatched junction nucleotides: 2. The CDR3 length is 15 residues. Looked up from germline, CDR1 is SGHNT and CDR2 is YYREEE (reference sequence). CDR3 region: CASSYLAGGYNEQFF. The CDR3 bases are TGTGCCAGCAGCTATCTAGCGGGGGGCTACAATGAGCAGTTCTTC.

The V gene is TRBV4-3, the J gene TRBJ2-3, with D unclear. Germline V gene lookup returns CDR1 LGHNA and CDR2 YSLEER. CDR3 length equals 15 residues. Trimming cost V 0 bases and J 4 bases, with 11 bases left between them. In nucleotides, the CDR3 is TGCGCCAGCAGCCAAGAGTCCCGGGTACCAGATACGCAGTATTTT. This translates into CASSQESRVPDTQYF.